The 26 T cell receptor beta chains below all came from one sample that was sequenced in a study of blood T cells in healthy people across ages. Primers used in a second PCR of roughly 6 to 12 cycles were a sample-barcoded 5' primer and a J-beta primer mix. TCRdb reprocessed the 5' RACE reads with MiXCR, giving one entry per CDR3 protein. The data show roughly 1,500,000 distinct CDR3 sequences, 30% to 35% seen once. The sample consisted of blood. Receptors were obtained from a woman in her twenties or thirties in good health.

The rearrangement joins TRBV4-1 to TRBJ2-5; 8 bases line up with TRBD2. This CDR3 has 16 residues. V dropped 0 bases and J dropped 1; count of bases not matched to a gene: 4. Per the germline V gene, CDR1 is MGHRA and CDR2 is YSYEKL. CDR3 DNA: TGCGCCAGCAGCCAAGAGGAGCGGGGGATCCAAGAGACCCAGTACTTC. It codes for CASSQEERGIQETQYF.

The CDR3: CASSFGAGKNTEAFF. The CDR3, as DNA: TGTGCCAGCAGCTTTGGGGCAGGGAAAAACACTGAAGCTTTCTTT. The V gene is TRBV5-6, the J gene TRBJ1-1; tentatively, D is TRBD1 (5 bases). Germline V CDR1 and CDR2: SGHDT, YYEEEE. The V and J ends lost 2 bases and 2 bases respectively, with 13 bases between them. This CDR3 region has 15 residues.

This clonotype was seen many times. CDR3 DNA sequence: TGTGCCAGCAGTGAGGGACTAGCGGTTTACGAGCAGTACTTC. This encodes CASSEGLAVYEQYF. The chain is built from TRBV6-1 and TRBJ2-7; 11 bases map to TRBD2. V shed 3 bases, J shed 4 bases, and the junction held 2 bases outside the gene matches. Germline CDR1 reads MNHNS; CDR2 reads SASEGT. This CDR3 comprises 14 residues.

The gene calls are TRBV7-9 and TRBJ2-1; perhaps D is TRBD1 or TRBD2 (5 bases each). This CDR3 comprises 16 residues. The ends were cut back, 0 bases at V and 4 bases at J, with 13 bases in the middle. Germline values: CDR1 SEHNR, CDR2 FQNEAQ (reference sequence). The CDR3: CASSLADGTAYNEQFF. CDR3 nucleotides: TGTGCCAGCAGCTTAGCAGACGGGACCGCTTACAATGAGCAGTTCTTC.

The chain combines TRBV7-3 with TRBJ1-1; tentatively, D is TRBD1 (5 bases). Germline loops: CDR1 SGHTA, CDR2 FQGTGA. Trimming pared 2 bases from V and 2 bases from J, leaving 9 bases between. This CDR3 comprises 14 residues. CDR3 sequence (DNA): TGTGCCAGCAGCTTATCGGGGGACAACACTGAAGCTTTCTTT. This translates into CASSLSGDNTEAFF.

V is TRBV7-3 and J is TRBJ2-7; 14 nucleotides agree with TRBD2. Losses at the gene ends were 5 bases for V and 4 bases for J; bases not matched to a gene: 7. Germline V lookup: CDR1 SGHTA, CDR2 FQGTGA. The CDR3 consists of 16 residues. CDR3 coding DNA: TGTGCCAGCAGCGAGACTAGCGGGGGGGGCGGATACGAGCAGTACTTC. It yields the protein CASSETSGGGGYEQYF.

This clonotype showed up just a few times. The rearrangement joins TRBV12-3 or TRBV12-4 to TRBJ2-1; 9 bases line up with TRBD2. After removal of 5 bases from V and 6 bases from J, the junction contained 14 bases not matched to a gene. The CDR3 length is 17 residues. As DNA, the CDR3 is TGTGCCAGCAGTACCCAGCGGGAAAGCGGGAGGATCAATGAGCAGTTCTTC. Amino acids: CASSTQRESGRINEQFF.

The rearrangement joins TRBV30 to TRBJ1-2; D is unresolved. The ends were cut back, 1 base at V and 4 bases at J, with 7 bases in the middle. CDR3 length: 12 amino acids. CDR1 and CDR2 from the germline V gene are GTSNPN and SVGIG (reference sequence). This CDR3 reads CAWSDTAYGYTF. The CDR3 DNA reads TGTGCCTGGAGTGACACGGCCTATGGCTACACCTTC. Based on the CDR3 plus reference TRBV30 and TRBJ1-2, the full variable domain is SQTIHQWPATLVQPVGSPLSLECTVEGTSNPNLYWYRQAAGRGLQLLFYSVGIGQISSEVPQNLSASRPQDRQFILSSKKLLLSDSGFYLCAWSDTAYGYTFGSGTRLTVV.

J is TRBJ2-5 and V is TRBV20-1; TRBD2 matches at 8 bases. The J call may be faulty, since TRBJ2-7 better matches the DNA end. The V gene's germline CDR1 is DFQATT and CDR2 SNEGSKA (reference sequence). CDR3 length: 13 amino acids. CDR3 loop: CSAQAGTSSEQYF. The CDR3 DNA reads TGCAGTGCGCAAGCCGGGACTAGTTCCGAGCAGTACTTC.

The chain recombines TRBV7-9 with TRBJ1-2; maybe TRBD1 (5 bases). The CDR3 extends over 17 amino acids. Germline lookup yields CDR1 SEHNR and CDR2 FQNEAQ (reference sequence). Trimming cost V 3 bases and J 2 bases, with 19 bases left between them. The CDR3 nucleotides read TGTGCCAGCAGCTTTGAGGGCGCCAGGGTTCTGAACTATGGCTACACCTTC. It translates to CASSFEGARVLNYGYTF.

The chain has TRBV25-1 and TRBJ2-7, with D maybe TRBD2 (6 bases). The ends were cut back, 10 bases at V and 2 bases at J, with 15 bases in the middle. Germline V gene lookup returns CDR1 MGHDK and CDR2 SYGVNS. The CDR3 sequence is 13 residues long. CDR3 protein: CATRDLGAYEQYF. As DNA, the CDR3 is TGTGCCACCAGGGACTTAGGCGCCTACGAGCAGTACTTC.

The chain is built from TRBV4-1 and TRBJ1-1; maybe TRBD1 (5 bases). There are 17 residues in the CDR3. Trimming cost V 1 base and J 1 base, with 16 bases left between them. Per germline, CDR1 MGHRA and CDR2 YSYEKL. Here the CDR3 DNA reads TGCGCCAGCAGCCAAGGTTTTTCGACAGCGGGGAACACTGAAGCTTTCTTT. Its translation: CASSQGFSTAGNTEAFF.

This clonotype was recorded only once. V usage is TRBV28 and J usage is TRBJ1-5; D is unclear. The V end was cut by 5 bases, the J end by 3 bases, with 11 bases between. The CDR3 is made up of 14 amino acids. Germline lookup yields CDR1 MDHEN and CDR2 SYDVKM. CDR3 DNA sequence: TGTGCCAGCAGTCCTTTAATGCCCAATCAGCCCCAGCATTTT. Residues: CASSPLMPNQPQHF.

Regarding this clonotype: A read error may account for a junction end that differs from germline. The chain couples TRBV9 to TRBJ2-5, with 9 bases that match TRBD2. This CDR3 comprises 17 residues. Germline CDR1 reads SGDLS; CDR2 reads YYNGEE. The CDR3 here is CASNVRGGSGSLETQYF. CDR3 DNA: TGTGCCAGCAACGTAAGGGGTGGTAGCGGGAGTTTAGAGACCCAGTACTTC.

The V and J genes are TRBV10-3 and TRBJ1-2; the D is unclear. Germline CDR1 ENHRY, CDR2 SYGVKD. V was pared by 3 bases and J by 4 bases, with 12 bases between. The length of the CDR3 is 14 residues. The CDR3 here is CAISDVGVGYGYTF. The CDR3 bases are TGTGCCATCAGTGATGTCGGGGTTGGCTATGGCTACACCTTC.

CDR3 coding DNA: TGCAGTGCTCGGGGGGACAACGTCTACGAGCAGTACTTC. It translates to CSARGDNVYEQYF. The chain joins TRBV20-1 to TRBJ2-7; D possibly corresponds to TRBD2 (7 bases). V was shortened by 5 bases and J by 3 bases, with 14 bases between the two germline ends. This CDR3 is 13 amino acids long. Germline loops: CDR1 DFQATT, CDR2 SNEGSKA (reference sequence).

This sequence joins TRBV3-1 and TRBJ2-1; 10 positions match TRBD2. CDR1 LGHDT and CDR2 YNNKEL come from the germline V gene (reference sequence). The V and J ends lost 0 bases and 6 bases, in that order; junction bases with no gene match: 5. This CDR3 comprises 16 residues. CDR3 protein: CASSQEVLAGSNEQFF. CDR3 sequence (DNA): TGTGCCAGCAGCCAAGAGGTACTAGCGGGGTCCAATGAGCAGTTCTTC.

The rearrangement joins TRBV28 to TRBJ2-3; tentatively, D is TRBD1 (6 bases). The CDR3 sequence is 13 residues long. The germline V gene encodes CDR1 MDHEN and CDR2 SYDVKM. Trimming cost V 6 bases and J 12 bases, with 19 bases left between them. The DNA for the CDR3 is TGTGCCAGCAGCGATTCCGGGCCAGGGGTTCAGTATTTT. The encoded protein is CASSDSGPGVQYF.

This clonotype was detected only a few times. The V call is TRBV20-1, the J call TRBJ2-1; the D is unclear. This CDR3 spans 11 amino acids. V was clipped by 5 bases and J by 7 bases, with 9 bases between them. Germline CDR1 and CDR2: DFQATT and SNEGSKA (reference sequence). The CDR3 reads CSAPRPNEQFF. CDR3 nucleotide sequence: TGCAGTGCTCCCCGTCCAAATGAGCAGTTCTTC.

V and J are TRBV18 and TRBJ2-1, with D possibly TRBD2 on 6 matching bases. Germline assignment: CDR1 KGHSH and CDR2 LQKENI. The CDR3 is 15 residues long. V lost 2 bases and J lost 2, with 10 bases in between. The CDR3, as DNA: TGTGCCAGCTCACCAACGGGGGAGGCCTACAATGAGCAGTTCTTC. Protein: CASSPTGEAYNEQFF.

The sample holds a few counts of this clonotype. The V and J genes are TRBV11-2 and TRBJ1-2; 7 bases align to TRBD1. The length of the CDR3 is 14 residues. Per germline, CDR1 SGHAT and CDR2 FQNNGV. J lost 5 bases, V lost 5 bases, and 8 bases had no gene match. CDR3 region: CASSPRTGQYGYTF. The CDR3 coding sequence is TGTGCCAGCAGCCCGAGGACAGGCCAATATGGCTACACCTTC.

CDR3 protein: CSARKVDTEAFF. Written as DNA, the CDR3 is TGCAGTGCTAGGAAGGTAGACACTGAAGCTTTCTTT. This chain connects TRBV20-1 to TRBJ1-1; D is undetermined. In germline, CDR1 is DFQATT, CDR2 SNEGSKA (reference sequence). Trimming removed 3 bases from V and 3 bases from J, with 8 bases in between. CDR3 length: 12 residues.

This clonotype has only a few counts. The chain uses TRBV7-9 and TRBJ1-1, with D possibly matching TRBD1 (5 bases). Trimming left V 5 bases short and J 5 bases short, with 18 bases between. From germline, CDR1 is SEHNR and CDR2 FQNEAQ (reference sequence). The CDR3 loop spans 15 amino acids. In DNA form, the CDR3 reads TGTGCCAGCAGCCAACCGGGACGGCGAACGACTGAAGCTTTCTTT. This gives the protein CASSQPGRRTTEAFF.

This clonotype was recorded at least ten times. The chain joins TRBV4-1 to TRBJ2-1, with D perhaps matching TRBD1 (6 bases). The CDR3 length is 17 residues. The ends were cut back, 2 bases at V and 2 bases at J, with 16 bases in the middle. Germline V gene sequence: CDR1 MGHRA, CDR2 YSYEKL. CDR3 residues: CASSQTGFGGPYNEQFF. CDR3 bases: TGCGCCAGCAGCCAAACAGGGTTCGGTGGTCCCTACAATGAGCAGTTCTTC.

The CDR3 bases are TGTGCCAGCACACAGGGGGGTCGACGGGAGACCCAGTACTTC. As protein: CASTQGGRRETQYF. The chain combines TRBV2 with TRBJ2-5, with 8 nucleotides matching TRBD1. Germline V gives CDR1 SNHLY, CDR2 FYNNEI. V lost 7 bases, J lost 5 bases, and 9 bases stayed unmatched. The CDR3 runs 14 residues.

To note about this clonotype: Given a much more abundant clone one base away, this may be a read error. The chain employs TRBV5-5 and TRBJ2-7; possible D gene TRBD1, 6 bases. CDR3 length: 14 amino acids. The germline CDR1 and CDR2 sequences are SGHKS and YYEKEE (reference sequence). CDR3 amino acids: CASSYTGSSCEQYF. CDR3 sequence (DNA): TGTGCCAGCAGCTACACAGGGAGCTCCTGCGAGCAGTACTTC.